This entry describes one TCR beta chain. The sample is drawn from a study of identical twins. Trimming cost V 0 bases and J 4 bases, with 13 bases left between them. There are 15 residues in the CDR3. From germline, CDR1 is SGHRS and CDR2 YFSETQ. A universal primer site arose from template switching, and cDNA bore unique molecular identifiers. Each CDR3 protein is one row after TCRdb ran MiXCR on the 5' RACE reads. The repertoire holds about 470,000 distinct CDR3 sequences, with 24% as singletons. This sample was shared with a second study, whose subject was T cells expressing NK-cell markers. That paper adds: Obtained from sorted CD3+CD56+NKG2C+, CD3+CD56+NKG2C- and CD3+CD56-NKG2C+ T cells were the TCR beta repertoires.

This rearrangement joins TRBV5-1 to TRBJ1-1; tentative D call: TRBD1 (6 bases). What was sequenced was CD4+ T cells sorted from blood. This clonotype was obtained from a woman between 18 and 30 years old in good health. CDR3: CASSLENNRATEAFF. DNA of the CDR3: TGCGCCAGCAGCTTGGAAAACAACAGGGCCACTGAAGCTTTCTTT.